This entry describes one TCR beta chain. This record comes from a study of CD8 T cells in Susac syndrome. Random-hexamer reverse transcription was applied to roughly 0.5 to 1 ug RNA. Coverage of TCR beta CDR3 amplification by immunoSEQ multiplex PCR extended to 54 Vbeta and 13 Jbeta. TCRdb reprocessed the immunoSEQ multiplex PCR reads via MiXCR and lists one record per CDR3 protein. This sample has tens of thousands of distinct CDR3 sequences, with about 91% found just once. High-throughput TCR beta sequencing covered peripheral CD8+ and CD4+ T cells. Treatment-naive patients with stable or active relapsing-remitting disease served as multiple sclerosis controls. This clonotype was obtained from a human donor with multiple sclerosis. Sequencing was performed on CD8+ T cells from PBMCs.

The CDR3 sequence is CASSFSGTEAFF. CDR3 in DNA: TGTGCCAGCAGCTTTAGTGGTACTGAAGCTTTCTTT. The chain uses TRBV5-4 and TRBJ1-1; D gene ambiguous. The CDR3 is 12 residues long. Germline CDR1 SGHNT, CDR2 YYREEE (reference sequence). V dropped 2 bases and J dropped 5 bases, with 7 bases sitting between them.